This T cell receptor (beta chain) was captured in a study of spatial heterogeneity in lung cancer. Study in general: TCR and UMI combinations that were unique each appeared, on average, more than ten times in raw reads.

Time point of the sample: sample taken at primary tumor resection. Whole RNA, isolated from tumor, nontumor lung or frozen PBMC, was sequenced without prior sorting. TCRdb analysed the 5' RACE reads with MiXCR anew, one entry per CDR3 protein. The sample shows around 87,000 distinct CDR3 sequences, more than 10% of them seen only once. This CDR3 comprises 13 residues. V was clipped by 1 base and J by 6 bases, with 9 bases between them. A few counts support this clonotype. This receptor was obtained from a male donor with early-stage non-small cell lung cancer. The sample in question was PBMCs, obtained at surgery. The chain links TRBV12-3 or TRBV12-4 to TRBJ1-1; D unresolved. CDR3 DNA: TGTGCCAGCAGTTTAGGGGTCGTGCCTGAAGCTTTCTTT. It codes for CASSLGVVPEAFF.